The 9 T cell receptor beta chains presented below share a single source sample, sequenced in a study of blood T cell repertoires in COVID-19. The table came from immunoSEQ multiplex PCR; TCRdb's copy has only in-frame clones and leaves some out. The sample yields about 160,000 clones, less than 85% seen once. Sequenced material: peripheral blood. These receptors were obtained from a human donor with acute or convalescent COVID-19. The donor label of this sample is uncertain.

V usage is TRBV4-1 and J usage is TRBJ2-1; no reliable D call. V was trimmed by 0 bases and J by 5 bases, leaving 5 bases between them. This CDR3 is 13 amino acids long. Germline lookup yields CDR1 MGHRA and CDR2 YSYEKL. The CDR3 loop is CASSQERNNEQFF. The CDR3, as DNA: TGCGCCAGCAGCCAAGAGAGGAACAATGAGCAGTTCTTC.

This chain joins TRBV19 and TRBJ1-6; possibly TRBD1 for D (6 bases). Trimming took off 0 bases at V and 5 bases at J, with 20 bases between the two ends. CDR3 size: 19 residues. Germline CDR1 and CDR2: LNHDA and SQIVND (reference sequence). The CDR3 region has the DNA TGTGCCAGTAGTATAGAGGCCCCACAGGGAGCACCTGATAATTCACCCCTCCACTTT. It yields the protein CASSIEAPQGAPDNSPLHF.

This clone was picked up one time. The V call is TRBV9, the J call TRBJ1-6, with D unclear. This CDR3 spans 16 amino acids. Germline values: CDR1 SGDLS, CDR2 YYNGEE. Trimming cost V 0 bases and J 4 bases, with 11 bases left between them. As DNA, the CDR3 is TGTGCCAGCAGCGTAGGTGACTCGTCTTATAATTCACCCCTCCACTTT. Protein: CASSVGDSSYNSPLHF. Combining the CDR3 with reference TRBV9 and TRBJ1-6 gives the whole variable domain DSGVTQTPKHLITATGQRVTLRCSPRSGDLSVYWYQQSLDQGLQFLIQYYNGEERAKGNILERFSAQQFPDLHSELNLSSLELGDSALYFCASSVGDSSYNSPLHFGNGTRLTVT.

The gene calls are TRBV6-2 or TRBV6-3 and TRBJ1-3; possibly TRBD1 for D (6 bases). CDR3 length equals 16 residues. The ends were cut back, 2 bases at V and 0 bases at J, with 11 bases in the middle. Germline assignment: CDR1 MNHEY and CDR2 SVGEGT. The CDR3 DNA follows: TGTGCCAGCAGTTACGCTCCAGGGGACTCTGGAAACACCATATATTTT. This sequence encodes CASSYAPGDSGNTIYF.

The chain carries TRBV9 and TRBJ1-3; 7 nucleotides align to TRBD1. The CDR3 is 14 residues long. Trimming removed 4 bases from V and 4 bases from J; junction bases left unmatched: 5. The V gene's germline CDR1 is SGDLS and CDR2 YYNGEE. CDR3 in amino acids: CASSFGTAGNTIYF. CDR3 sequence (DNA): TGTGCCAGCAGCTTTGGGACAGCAGGAAACACCATATATTTT. The whole variable domain, filled in from reference TRBV9 and TRBJ1-3, reads DSGVTQTPKHLITATGQRVTLRCSPRSGDLSVYWYQQSLDQGLQFLIQYYNGEERAKGNILERFSAQQFPDLHSELNLSSLELGDSALYFCASSFGTAGNTIYFGEGSWLTVV.

V and J are TRBV7-9 and TRBJ1-5; 10 bases match TRBD1. Trimming removed 4 bases from V and 5 bases from J; junction bases left unmatched: 5. This CDR3 is 15 amino acids long. Per germline, CDR1 SEHNR and CDR2 FQNEAQ (reference sequence). The CDR3 spells CASSSVGTGDQPQHF. CDR3 sequence (DNA): TGTGCCAGCAGCTCCGTGGGGACAGGGGATCAGCCCCAGCATTTT.

This chain joins TRBV6-4 and TRBJ1-2, with TRBD1 matching 10 bases. The CDR3 consists of 14 residues. Germline trimming cut 6 bases from V and 7 bases from J; bases unmatched to any gene: 8. Germline CDR1 MRHNA, CDR2 SNTAGT. Here the CDR3 reads CASRTTGGAGGYTF. CDR3 DNA: TGTGCCAGCAGGACGACAGGGGGCGCGGGTGGCTACACCTTC.

The CDR3 DNA is TGTGCCAGCAGTCGCCCCGGGGCTAGCGGGGTGGATGAGCAGTTCTTC. Encoded protein: CASSRPGASGVDEQFF. This chain links TRBV6-2 or TRBV6-3 with TRBJ2-1; 9 positions match TRBD2. This CDR3 is 16 amino acids long. Germline V lookup: CDR1 MNHEY, CDR2 SVGEGT. Trimming removed 5 bases from V and 8 bases from J; junction bases left unmatched: 13.

V usage is TRBV9 and J usage is TRBJ1-2; no definite D call. Germline V gene lookup returns CDR1 SGDLS and CDR2 YYNGEE. This CDR3 is built from 15 residues. Trimming cost V 5 bases and J 4 bases, with 18 bases left between them. CDR3 sequence: CASSPLTGGSYGYTF. DNA for the CDR3: TGTGCCAGCAGTCCGCTGACGGGAGGGAGCTATGGCTACACCTTC.